The TCR beta chain under discussion was sequenced for a study of neurological immune-mediated disorders. General study findings and limits: None of the CDR3 amino acid sequences found in expanded clones was shared across subjects. This suggests that the TCR-beta repertoires were private in all groups.

Described time point: longitudinal time-point 2. PBMCs stored at -80 C, 2 million in total, were the source of the unsorted libraries. Germline CDR1 WNHNN, CDR2 SYGVQD (reference sequence). V gave up 8 bases and J gave up 6 bases, with 23 bases separating them. The CDR3 runs to 16 residues. A note on this clonotype: Its specificity is unknown.

5'RACE generated cDNA with 10-nucleotide random UMIs. MiXCR was run by TCRdb on the 5' RACE reads, yielding one entry per CDR3 protein. Of about 90,000 distinct CDR3 sequences in the sample, over 10% are singletons; the top ten hold approximately 5%. The clonotype comes from a female donor with HTLV-1-associated myelopathy (HAM/TSP). This chain joins TRBV10-1 and TRBJ1-5; weak D call: TRBD1 (6 bases). Sequencing input: PBMCs. The CDR3 DNA is TGCGCCAGCGGTCCCGCCGGAACAGGGCACCCTCAGCCCCAGCATTTT. Its translation: CASGPAGTGHPQPQHF.